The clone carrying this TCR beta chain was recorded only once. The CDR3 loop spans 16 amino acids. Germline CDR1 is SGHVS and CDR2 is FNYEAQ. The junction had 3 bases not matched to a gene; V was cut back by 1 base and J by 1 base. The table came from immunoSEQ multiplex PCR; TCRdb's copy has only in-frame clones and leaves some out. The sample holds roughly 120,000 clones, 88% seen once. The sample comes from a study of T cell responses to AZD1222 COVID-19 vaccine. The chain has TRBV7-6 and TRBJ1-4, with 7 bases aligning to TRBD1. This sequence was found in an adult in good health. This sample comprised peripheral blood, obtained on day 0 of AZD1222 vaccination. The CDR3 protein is CASSLDRGQTNEKLFF. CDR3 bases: TGTGCCAGCAGCTTAGATAGGGGGCAAACTAATGAAAAACTGTTTTTT.